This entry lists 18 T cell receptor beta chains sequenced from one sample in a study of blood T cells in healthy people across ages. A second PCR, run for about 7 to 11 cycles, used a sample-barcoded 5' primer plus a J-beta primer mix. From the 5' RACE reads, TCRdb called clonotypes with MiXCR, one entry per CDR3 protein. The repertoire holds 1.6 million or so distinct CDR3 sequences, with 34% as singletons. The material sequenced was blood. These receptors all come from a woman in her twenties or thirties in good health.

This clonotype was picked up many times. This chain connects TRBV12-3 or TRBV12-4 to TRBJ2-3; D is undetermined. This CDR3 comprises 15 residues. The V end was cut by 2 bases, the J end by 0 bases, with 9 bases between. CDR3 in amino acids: CASSLRGPSTDTQYF. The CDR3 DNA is TGTGCCAGCAGTTTACGAGGACCCAGCACAGATACGCAGTATTTT.

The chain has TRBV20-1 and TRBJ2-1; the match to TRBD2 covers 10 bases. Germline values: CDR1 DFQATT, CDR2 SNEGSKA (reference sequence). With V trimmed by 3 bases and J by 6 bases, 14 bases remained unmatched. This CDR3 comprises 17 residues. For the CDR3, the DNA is TGCAGTGCTAGGGGGAAAGCCGGGACTAGCGTTATCAATGAGCAGTTCTTC. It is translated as CSARGKAGTSVINEQFF.

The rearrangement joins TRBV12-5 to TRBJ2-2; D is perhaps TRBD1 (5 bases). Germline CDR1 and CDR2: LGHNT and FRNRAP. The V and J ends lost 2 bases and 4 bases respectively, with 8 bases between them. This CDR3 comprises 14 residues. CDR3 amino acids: CASGLTGSTGELFF. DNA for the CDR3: TGTGCTAGTGGTTTGACAGGTTCCACCGGGGAGCTGTTTTTT.

CDR3 amino acids: CASETGPRSTDTQYF. The CDR3 bases are TGTGCCAGCGAGACCGGGCCGAGGAGCACAGATACGCAGTATTTT. The chain uses TRBV6-6 and TRBJ2-3; D remains ambiguous. V lost 8 bases and J lost 0, with 15 bases in between. The CDR3 spans 15 residues. The germline V gene has CDR1 MNHNY and CDR2 SVGAGI (reference sequence).

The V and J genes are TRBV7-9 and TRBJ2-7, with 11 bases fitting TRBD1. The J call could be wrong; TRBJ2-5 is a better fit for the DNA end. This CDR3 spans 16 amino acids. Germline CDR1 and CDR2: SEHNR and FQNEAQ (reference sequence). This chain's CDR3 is CASSSSGQGGWETQYF. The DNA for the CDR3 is TGTGCCAGCAGCTCTTCGGGACAGGGGGGTTGGGAGACCCAGTACTTC.

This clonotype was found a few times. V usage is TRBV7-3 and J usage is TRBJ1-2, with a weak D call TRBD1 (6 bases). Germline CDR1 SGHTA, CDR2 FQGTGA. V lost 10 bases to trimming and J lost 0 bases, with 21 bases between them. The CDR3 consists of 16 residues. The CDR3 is CATWGGTRITNYGYTF. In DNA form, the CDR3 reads TGTGCCACATGGGGCGGGACAAGGATAACTAACTATGGCTACACCTTC.

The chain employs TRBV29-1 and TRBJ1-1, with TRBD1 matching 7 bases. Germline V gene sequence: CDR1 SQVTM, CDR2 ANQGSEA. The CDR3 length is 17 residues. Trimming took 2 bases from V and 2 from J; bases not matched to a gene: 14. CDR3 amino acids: CSVEYYEQGEGNTEAFF. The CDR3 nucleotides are TGCAGCGTTGAATATTATGAGCAGGGGGAGGGAAACACTGAAGCTTTCTTT.

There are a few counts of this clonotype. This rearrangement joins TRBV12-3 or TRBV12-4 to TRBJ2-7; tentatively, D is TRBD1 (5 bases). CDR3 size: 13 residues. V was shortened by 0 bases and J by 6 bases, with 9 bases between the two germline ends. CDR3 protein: CASSLAVQAEQYF. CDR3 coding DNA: TGTGCCAGCAGTTTAGCGGTACAGGCCGAGCAGTACTTC.

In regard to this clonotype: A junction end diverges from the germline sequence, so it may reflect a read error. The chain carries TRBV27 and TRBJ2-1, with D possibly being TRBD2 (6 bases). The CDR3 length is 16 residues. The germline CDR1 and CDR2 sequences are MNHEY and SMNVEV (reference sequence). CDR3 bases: TGTGCCTGCAGTCCTTATAGCGGAGCCACTTGCAATGAGCAGTTCTTC. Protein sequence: CACSPYSGATCNEQFF.

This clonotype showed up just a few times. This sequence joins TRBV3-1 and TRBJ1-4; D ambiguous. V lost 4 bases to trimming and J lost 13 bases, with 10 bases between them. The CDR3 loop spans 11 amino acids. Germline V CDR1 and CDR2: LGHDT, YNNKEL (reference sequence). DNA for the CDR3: TGTGCCAGCAGCCGGACGGACGTACTGTTTTTT. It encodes CASSRTDVLFF.

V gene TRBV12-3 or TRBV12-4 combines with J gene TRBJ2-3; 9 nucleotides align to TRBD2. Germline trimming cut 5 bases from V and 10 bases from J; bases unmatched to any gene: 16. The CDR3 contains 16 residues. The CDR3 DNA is TGTGCCAGCAGTCCACCCCGGAGCGGGGGGCTTGATGCGCAGTATTTT. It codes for CASSPPRSGGLDAQYF.

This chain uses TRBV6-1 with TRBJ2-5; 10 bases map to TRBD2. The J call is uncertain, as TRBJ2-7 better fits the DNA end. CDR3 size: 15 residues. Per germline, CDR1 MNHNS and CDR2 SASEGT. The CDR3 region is CASSASGGAVIEQYF. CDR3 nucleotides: TGTGCCAGCAGTGCAAGCGGGGGGGCCGTCATCGAGCAGTACTTC.

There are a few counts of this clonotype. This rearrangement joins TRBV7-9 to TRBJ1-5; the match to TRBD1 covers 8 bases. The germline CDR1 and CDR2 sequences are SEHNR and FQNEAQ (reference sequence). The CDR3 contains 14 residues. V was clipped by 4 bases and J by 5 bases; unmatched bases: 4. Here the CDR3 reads CASSSTGVDQPQHF. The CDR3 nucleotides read TGTGCCAGCAGCTCGACAGGGGTCGATCAGCCCCAGCATTTT.

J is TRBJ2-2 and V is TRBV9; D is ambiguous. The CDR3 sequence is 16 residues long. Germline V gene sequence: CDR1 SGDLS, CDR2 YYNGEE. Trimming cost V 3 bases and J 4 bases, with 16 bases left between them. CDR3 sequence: CASSGVTGLSTGELFF. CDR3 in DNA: TGTGCCAGCAGCGGGGTCACCGGTCTGAGCACCGGGGAGCTGTTTTTT.

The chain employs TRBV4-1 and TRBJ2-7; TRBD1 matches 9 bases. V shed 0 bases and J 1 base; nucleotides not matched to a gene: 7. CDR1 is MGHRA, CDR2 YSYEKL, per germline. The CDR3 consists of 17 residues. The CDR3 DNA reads TGCGCCAGCAGCCAAGACCCACCGGGACAGGGATCCTACGAGCAGTACTTC. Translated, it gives CASSQDPPGQGSYEQYF.

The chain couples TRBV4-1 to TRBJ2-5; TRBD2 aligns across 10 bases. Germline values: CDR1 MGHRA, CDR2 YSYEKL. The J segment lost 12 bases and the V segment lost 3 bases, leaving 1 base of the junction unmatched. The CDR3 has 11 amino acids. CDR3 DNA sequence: TGCGCCAGCAGCCACGGACTAGCGGAGTACTTC. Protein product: CASSHGLAEYF.

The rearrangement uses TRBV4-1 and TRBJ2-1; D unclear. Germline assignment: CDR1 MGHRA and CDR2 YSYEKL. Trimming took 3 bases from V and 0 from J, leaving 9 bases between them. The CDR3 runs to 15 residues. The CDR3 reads CASSQKASSYNEQFF. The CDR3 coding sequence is TGCGCCAGCAGCCAGAAGGCTAGCTCCTACAATGAGCAGTTCTTC.

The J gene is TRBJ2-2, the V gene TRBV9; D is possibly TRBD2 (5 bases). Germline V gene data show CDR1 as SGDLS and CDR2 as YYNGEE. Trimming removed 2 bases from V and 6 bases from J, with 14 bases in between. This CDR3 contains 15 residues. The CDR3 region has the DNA TGTGCCAGCAGCGTTGGAGGCAAGTTGGCCGGGGAGCTGTTTTTT. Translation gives CASSVGGKLAGELFF. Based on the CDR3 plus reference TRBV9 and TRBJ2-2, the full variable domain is DSGVTQTPKHLITATGQRVTLRCSPRSGDLSVYWYQQSLDQGLQFLIQYYNGEERAKGNILERFSAQQFPDLHSELNLSSLELGDSALYFCASSVGGKLAGELFFGEGSRLTVL.